These T cell receptor beta chains were read from a single sample in a study of shared clonotypes between healthy human individuals. Clones were read by immunoSEQ multiplex PCR, and TCRdb kept only the in-frame ones, dropping some. The table includes about 2.3 million clones, 93% detected once. The sequenced sample was naive CD4+ T cells from PBMCs. The receptor source for this set is a man younger than 35 in good health. Some clones in this sample may be carry-over from other donors' samples. CDR3s include the opening cysteine and the closing phenylalanine or tryptophan. The order of the fields is J gene, clone size, D gene, V gene, CDR3 DNA, CDR3 protein. D genes are given only for firm matches. The size of a clone is reported for some rows only, either as once, few or many, or as a class for expanded clones.

TRBJ2-7 . . TRBV5-6 TGTGCCAGCAGCTTGGTTGGGTGGGAGCAGTACTTC CASSLVGWEQYF
TRBJ1-1 . . TRBV6-5 TGTGCCAGCAGTTACTCGATATTGGCAGGGGAAGCTTTCTTT CASSYSILAGEAFF
TRBJ2-3 . TRBD2 TRBV30 TGTGCCTGGAGCCCTAAGACTAGCGGGAGAGCAGATACGCAGTATTTT CAWSPKTSGRADTQYF
TRBJ1-3 . TRBD1 TRBV5-6 TGTGCCAGCAGCTCCACAGGGGGCTCTGGAAACACCATATATTTT CASSSTGGSGNTIYF
TRBJ2-3 . . TRBV10-3 TGTGCCATCAGTGAGGCCCGGAGCACAGATACGCAGTATTTT CAISEARSTDTQYF
TRBJ2-2 . TRBD2 TRBV7-6 TGTGCCACCAAAATAGCGGGAGGGGCGAACACCGGGGAGCTGTTTTTT CATKIAGGANTGELFF
TRBJ2-6 . . TRBV19 TGTGCCAGTGGGGCCGAGAGCTCTGGGGCCAACGTCCTGACTTTC CASGAESSGANVLTF
TRBJ1-1 . . TRBV28 TGTGCCAGCAGTTTATCGTTGGGGGCGGGGGACACTGAAGCTTTCTTT CASSLSLGAGDTEAFF
TRBJ1-1 . . TRBV7-2 TGTGCCAGCAGCTTCGCAGGGAGGACTGAAGCTTTCTTT CASSFAGRTEAFF
TRBJ1-1 . TRBD1 TRBV7-9 TGTGCCAGCAGACCCGGACAGGGCAGGTTCGCTGAAGCTTTCTTT CASRPGQGRFAEAFF
TRBJ2-7 . . TRBV5-1 TGCGCCAGCAGCTTGGCGGCAGGGGCCATATACGAGCAGTACTTC CASSLAAGAIYEQYF
TRBJ1-2 . . TRBV23-1 TGCGCCAGCAGTCGAACCGCCCCCCAGGCCAACTATGGCTACACCTTC CASSRTAPQANYGYTF
TRBJ2-3 . TRBD1 TRBV5-1 TGCGCCAGCAGCCTGCTGACCGGGACAGGGGCTGGAGATACGCAGTATTTT CASSLLTGTGAGDTQYF
TRBJ2-2 . . TRBV2 TGTGCCAGCAGTCTTCTGGACAGCAACACCGGGGAGCTGTTTTTT CASSLLDSNTGELFF
TRBJ1-1 . . TRBV5-1 TGCGCCAGCAGCTTGGTCGGGGGAGGACGTAACACTGAAGCTTTCTTT CASSLVGGGRNTEAFF
TRBJ1-2 . . TRBV19 TGTGCCAGTAAGGACGGGCCAGCTAACTATGGCTACACCTTC CASKDGPANYGYTF
TRBJ2-3 . . TRBV7-2 TGTGCCAGCAGCTTAGGACCTAGCAGCCGGTCAGATACGCAGTATTTT CASSLGPSSRSDTQYF
TRBJ2-7 . TRBD2 TRBV19 TGTGCCACTAGCGGGAGGAACGAGCAGTACTTC CATSGRNEQYF
TRBJ2-3 . . TRBV18 TGTGCCAGCTCACACCTCGGGACAGATACGCAGTATTTT CASSHLGTDTQYF
TRBJ2-2 . TRBD2 TRBV9 TGTGCCAGCACAAGGGGACTAGCGGGAGTGGGAACCGGGGAGCTGTTTTTT CASTRGLAGVGTGELFF
TRBJ1-4 . . TRBV19 TGTGCCAGTAGTATAGGAGACGAAAAACTGTTTTTT CASSIGDEKLFF
TRBJ1-5 . TRBD1 TRBV19 TGTGCCAGTAGTATAGAACGGCAGGGGGTCATTCAGCCCCAGCATTTT CASSIERQGVIQPQHF
TRBJ2-3 . TRBD2 TRBV6-6 TGTGCCAGCAGCTCCCGGACTAGCGGGGGGGATACGCAGTATTTT CASSSRTSGGDTQYF
TRBJ2-7 once TRBD2 TRBV18 TGTGCCAGCTCACACGCCGGGAGGGGGACCTACGAGCAGTACTTC CASSHAGRGTYEQYF
TRBJ2-3 . . TRBV25-1 TGTGCCAGTGCGATAGCTGCCGATACGCAGTATTTT CASAIAADTQYF
TRBJ2-7 once . TRBV7-2 TGTGCCAGCAGCTTAATGGCACAGGCCTACGAGCAGTACTTC CASSLMAQAYEQYF
TRBJ2-7 . . TRBV7-9 TGTGCCAGCAGCTTAGTCCGGGAACCCTACGAGCAGTACTTC CASSLVREPYEQYF
TRBJ2-2 once TRBD2 TRBV9 TGTGCCAGCAGCGTAGTGGCGGGAGCGGGAACCGGGGAGCTGTTTTTT CASSVVAGAGTGELFF
TRBJ1-4 once TRBD1 TRBV9 TGTGCCAGCAGCGGGAGGGGGACAGGGGGTGAAAAACTGTTTTTT CASSGRGTGGEKLFF
TRBJ1-1 few . TRBV30 TGTGCCTGGAGTTTACGAGTGCACAGGGTTAGGGTCACTGAAGCTTTCTTT CAWSLRVHRVRVTEAFF
TRBJ2-3 . TRBD1 TRBV18 TGTGCCAGCTCACCGACAGGGCCCCCCACAGATACGCAGTATTTT CASSPTGPPTDTQYF
TRBJ1-5 . . TRBV28 TGTGCCAGCAGCTGGGGTTTTAGCAATCAGCCCCAGCATTTT CASSWGFSNQPQHF
TRBJ2-7 . . TRBV7-2 TGTGCCAGCAGCTTAGTTCACCCCCGTTTGGGTTACGAGCAGTACTTC CASSLVHPRLGYEQYF
TRBJ2-2 . TRBD2 TRBV5-6 TGTGCCAGCAGCGAGATAGCGGGGTCGAACACCGGGGAGCTGTTTTTT CASSEIAGSNTGELFF
TRBJ2-7 . TRBD2 TRBV5-1 TGCGCCAGCAGCTATATAGCGGGAGGGCCGGGTGAGCAGTACTTC CASSYIAGGPGEQYF
TRBJ1-1 . . TRBV28 TGTGCCAGCAGTTCACCCTCCAGAGGTGAAGCTTTCTTT CASSSPSRGEAFF
TRBJ2-2 once . TRBV6-5 . CASSPLRRRAGELFF
TRBJ2-7 . . TRBV27 TGTGCCAGCAGTCCCCCTCGAAGCGGGCCTAACTCCTACGAGCAGTACTTC CASSPPRSGPNSYEQYF
TRBJ2-2 . TRBD1 TRBV7-8 TGTGCCAGCAGCCCCGACAGGGCGAACACCGGGGAGCTGTTTTTT CASSPDRANTGELFF
TRBJ1-4 . . TRBV28 TGTGCCAGCAGTTTACGCCCAGGGACTAATGAAAAACTGTTTTTT CASSLRPGTNEKLFF
TRBJ2-7 . TRBD2 TRBV15 TGTGCCACCAGCGGAGGACTAGAATTCCACGAGCAGTACTTC CATSGGLEFHEQYF
TRBJ1-1 . . TRBV6-1 TGTGCCAGCAGTGAATCAATCGGACGGCAGTACGATAAAGCTTTCTTT CASSESIGRQYDKAFF
TRBJ2-2 . TRBD2 TRBV5-1 TGCGCCAGCAGCCTAGCGGGAGCCTACACCGGGGAGCTGTTTTTT CASSLAGAYTGELFF
TRBJ2-7 . TRBD2 TRBV27 TGTGCCAGCAGTTTACTCCCTAGCGGGAGTTACGAGCAGTACTTC CASSLLPSGSYEQYF
TRBJ1-2 . . TRBV6-5 TGTGCCAGCAACAGTAAGGGGAGTTGGGGCTACACCTTC CASNSKGSWGYTF
TRBJ2-1 . . TRBV6-1 TGTGCCAGCAGTGAAGCGCAGGGCTCCTACAATGAGCAGTTCTTC CASSEAQGSYNEQFF
TRBJ2-1 once TRBD1 TRBV27 TGTGCCAGCAGTTTTACAGGGGGCGCTGACAATGAGCAGTTCTTC CASSFTGGADNEQFF
TRBJ2-7 . . TRBV5-1 TGCGCCAGCAGCTTGGGCCCTCTGGGTACGCACTACGAGCAGTACTTC CASSLGPLGTHYEQYF
TRBJ2-5 . . TRBV20-1 TGCAGTGCAGGAAGGGAGACCCAGTACTTC CSAGRETQYF
TRBJ2-2 once TRBD2 TRBV5-1 TGCGCCAGCAGCTTGATTGCTGCTTGGACTAGCGGGCCCACCGGGGAGCTGTTTTTT CASSLIAAWTSGPTGELFF
TRBJ2-6 . . TRBV30 TGTGCCTGGAGTGACGGACGGCCAAGCTCTGGGGCCAACGTCCTGACTTTC CAWSDGRPSSGANVLTF
TRBJ1-2 . TRBD1 TRBV11-2 TGTGCCAGCAGCTTAGTCCTTGGCAGGGGGAACTATGGCTACACCTTC CASSLVLGRGNYGYTF
TRBJ2-1 . TRBD2 TRBV5-1 TGCGCCAGCACCCCCGGGGAGGGCCGGGCCTACAATGAGCAGTTCTTC CASTPGEGRAYNEQFF
TRBJ2-5 once TRBD2 TRBV28 TGTGCCAGCAGCCGGGGGTTAACAGCGGGGGAGACCCAGTACTTC CASSRGLTAGETQYF
TRBJ1-1 . . TRBV28 TGTGCCAGCAGTTTAGCCCCGCCCCAAGCTTTCTTT CASSLAPPQAFF
TRBJ1-2 . TRBD1 TRBV28 TGTGCCAGCAGCAATACCGGGACAGCCTATGGCTACACCTTC CASSNTGTAYGYTF
TRBJ2-2 . . TRBV21-1 TGTGCCAGCAGCGCCCATGACAGGGAGGGGACCGGGGAGCTGTTTTTT CASSAHDREGTGELFF
TRBJ2-7 . . TRBV5-1 TGCGCCAGCAGCTTGGTTGGCAGGGACTGGGGCGAGCAGTACTTC CASSLVGRDWGEQYF